This T cell receptor beta chain came from a study of cytomegalovirus exposure and HLA in healthy donors. PCR used 60 Vbeta primers and 13 Jbeta primers. Generated by immunoSEQ multiplex PCR, the TCRdb table keeps only in-frame clones and is missing some. The sample lists approximately 150,000 clones, 55% to 70% occurring once. This CDR3 comprises 15 residues. The germline V and J ends were trimmed by 3 bases and 4 bases, with 12 bases remaining between them. In germline, CDR1 is MNHNS, CDR2 SASEGT. The sequence was collected from a woman in her 30s in good health and CMV-seropositive. Sequences were obtained from PBMCs. The chain employs TRBV6-1 and TRBJ2-2, with D uncertain. CDR3: CASSERNSGTGELFF. In nucleotides, the CDR3 is TGTGCCAGCAGTGAGCGGAATTCGGGCACCGGGGAGCTGTTTTTT.